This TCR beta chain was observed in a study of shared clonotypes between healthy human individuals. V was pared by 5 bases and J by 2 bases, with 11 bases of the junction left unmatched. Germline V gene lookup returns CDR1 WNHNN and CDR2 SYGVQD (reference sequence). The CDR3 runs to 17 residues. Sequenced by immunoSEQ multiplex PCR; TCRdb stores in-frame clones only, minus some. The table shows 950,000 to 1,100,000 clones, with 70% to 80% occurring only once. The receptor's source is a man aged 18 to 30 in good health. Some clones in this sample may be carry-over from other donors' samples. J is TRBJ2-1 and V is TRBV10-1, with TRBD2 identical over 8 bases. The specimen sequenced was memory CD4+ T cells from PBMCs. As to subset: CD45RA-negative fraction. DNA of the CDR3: TGCGCCAGCAGTAACCATAGACCGGGAGGGGCCTACAATGAGCAGTTCTTC. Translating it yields CASSNHRPGGAYNEQFF.